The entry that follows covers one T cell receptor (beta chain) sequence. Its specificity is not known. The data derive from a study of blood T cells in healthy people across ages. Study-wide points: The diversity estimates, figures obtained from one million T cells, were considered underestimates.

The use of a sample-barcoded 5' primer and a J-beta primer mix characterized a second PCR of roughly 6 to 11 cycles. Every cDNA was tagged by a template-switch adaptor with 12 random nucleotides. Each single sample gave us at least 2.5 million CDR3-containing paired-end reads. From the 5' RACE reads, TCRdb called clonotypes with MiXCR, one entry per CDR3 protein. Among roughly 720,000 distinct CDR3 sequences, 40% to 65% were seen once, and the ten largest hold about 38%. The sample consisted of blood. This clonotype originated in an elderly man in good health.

In DNA, the CDR3 is TGTGCCAGCGGTCTAAGCTTTATACACAATGAGCAGTTCTTC. Amino acids: CASGLSFIHNEQFF. The rearrangement links TRBV11-2 to TRBJ2-1, with D uncertain. The V and J ends lost 8 bases and 5 bases respectively, with 16 bases between them. Germline V gene lookup returns CDR1 SGHAT and CDR2 FQNNGV. The CDR3 extends over 14 amino acids.